This TCR beta chain was sequenced for a study of post-analysis software for immune sequencing data. Study context: The courses of disease that were included comprised relapsing-remitting, secondary progressive and progressive-relapsing multiple sclerosis.

This clonotype has just a few counts. As yet, its antigen is unknown. Every TCR beta cDNA library bore unique molecular identifiers. MiXCR was run by TCRdb on the PCR reads, yielding one entry per CDR3 protein. The sample carries 450,000 or so distinct CDR3 sequences, nearly 45% recorded once. Overall study findings and caveats: Samples prepared in the same batch strongly co-clustered by F measure. Patients showed TRBV5-6, TRBV5-1 and TRBV20-1 among four to six TRBV segments more frequent than in controls. Compared with controls, patients showed significantly lower normalized Chao1 diversity.

Between the trimmed V and J ends, which lost 4 bases and 0 bases, there was a span of 14 bases. CDR3 length equals 17 residues. Germline CDR1 SGHRS, CDR2 YFSETQ. This sequence joins TRBV5-1 and TRBJ2-6; D not resolved. Material: blood. This receptor was taken from a girl between 10 and 17 years old with multiple sclerosis. CDR3 sequence reads: CASSEITWSSGANVLTF. The CDR3 DNA sequence: TGCGCCAGCAGCGAAATTACGTGGTCCTCTGGGGCCAACGTCCTGACTTTC.